Here is one TCR beta chain with its context. The sample is drawn from a study of shared clonotypes between healthy human individuals. Sequenced by immunoSEQ multiplex PCR; TCRdb stores in-frame clones only, minus some. The data contain fewer than 1.4 million clones, 78% of them singletons. This CDR3 contains 11 residues. Germline V gene data show CDR1 as SGHTA and CDR2 as FQGNSA. Trimming cost V 3 bases and J 8 bases, with 7 bases left between them. The V gene is TRBV7-2, the J gene TRBJ1-1; D ambiguous. The TCR comes from a young man in good health. Some clones in this sample may be carry-over from other donors' samples. The sample was memory CD4+ T cells from PBMCs. The subset here: CD45RA-negative fraction. For the CDR3, the DNA is TGTGCCAGCAGCTTGACCGACGAAGCTTTCTTT. Amino acid sequence: CASSLTDEAFF. The full variable domain, its missing parts supplied by reference TRBV7-2 and TRBJ1-1, is GAGVSQSPSNKVTEKGKDVELRCDPISGHTALYWYRQSLGQGLEFLIYFQGNSAPDKSGLPSDRFSAERTGGSVSTLTIQRTQQEDSAVYLCASSLTDEAFFGQGTRLTVV.